A single sample is the source of the 26 T cell receptor beta chains below, sequenced in a study of CD8+CD57+ T cells in acquired aplastic anemia. CD8+CD57+ cell expansion, shown by flow cytometry, had occurred in the patients selected for sequencing. Genomic DNA was employed as the template in profiling TCR beta VDJ and CDR3. One entry per CDR3 protein results from TCRdb running MiXCR on the reads. This sample yields roughly 180,000 distinct CDR3 sequences, of which roughly 63% are seen a single time; about two fifths belongs to the top ten. Material: sorted CD4+, CD8+, or CD8+CD57+ T cells (not recorded which) from PBMCs. Receptor source: a human donor with aplastic anemia.

The rearrangement uses TRBV15 and TRBJ1-1; 7 nucleotides line up with TRBD1. The CDR3 covers 16 residues. With V trimmed by 4 bases and J by 5 bases, 13 bases remained unmatched. Germline V lookup: CDR1 LNHNV, CDR2 YYDKDF (reference sequence). CDR3: CATSTDREWMGTEAFF. In DNA, the CDR3 is TGTGCCACCAGCACTGACAGGGAATGGATGGGAACTGAAGCTTTCTTT.

There are a few counts of this clonotype. V gene TRBV7-9 combines with J gene TRBJ2-5; D uncertain. Germline V gene data show CDR1 as SEHNR and CDR2 as FQNEAQ (reference sequence). The CDR3 runs 12 residues. V shed 2 bases and J shed 5 bases, with 6 bases lying between them. CDR3 sequence reads: CASSLTLETQYF. CDR3 bases: TGTGCCAGCAGCTTAACGCTTGAGACCCAGTACTTC.

The chain couples TRBV2 to TRBJ1-6; D may be TRBD1 (5 bases). From germline, CDR1 is SNHLY and CDR2 FYNNEI. The CDR3 totals 14 residues. With 5 bases removed from V and 8 bases from J, the gap between germline ends came to 13 bases. The CDR3 protein is CASSPGPIHSPLHF. DNA for the CDR3: TGTGCCAGCAGTCCGGGGCCGATTCATTCACCCCTCCACTTT.

This clonotype was picked up one time. The chain is built from TRBV11-3 and TRBJ2-5; no clear D. The J call is in doubt because the DNA end fits TRBJ2-7 better. Germline V gives CDR1 SGHNT, CDR2 YENEEA. This CDR3 region has 13 residues. The CDR3 DNA is TGTGCCAGCAGCTCTCGGGTCCTATTCGAGCAGTACTTC. This gives the protein CASSSRVLFEQYF.

The genes are TRBV5-4 and TRBJ2-7; TRBD2 aligns across 13 bases. CDR3 size: 15 residues. V lost 2 bases, J lost 6 bases, and 5 bases stayed unmatched. The V gene's germline CDR1 is SGHNT and CDR2 YYREEE (reference sequence). CDR3 sequence: CASSFGTSGVGEQYF. The DNA of the CDR3 is TGTGCCAGCAGCTTCGGGACTAGCGGGGTTGGCGAGCAGTACTTC.

This clonotype was seen ten or more times. This rearrangement joins TRBV6-1 to TRBJ1-3; a weak D match, TRBD1 (6 bases). V was trimmed by 3 bases and J by 0 bases, leaving 12 bases between them. The germline V gene encodes CDR1 MNHNS and CDR2 SASEGT. The CDR3 has 16 amino acids. The CDR3 loop is CASSEGGLSSGNTIYF. CDR3 sequence (DNA): TGTGCCAGCAGTGAGGGGGGGCTAAGCTCTGGAAACACCATATATTTT.

This clonotype was counted only a few times. V usage is TRBV10-3 and J usage is TRBJ1-6; D is possibly TRBD1 (5 bases). CDR1 and CDR2 from the germline V gene are ENHRY and SYGVKD. Trimming shortened V by 6 bases and J by 8 bases, and 14 bases separated the two germline ends. This CDR3 region has 14 residues. CDR3 DNA: TGTGCCATCAGCGAGGACGGGGGTGATTCACCCCTCCACTTT. This sequence encodes CAISEDGGDSPLHF.

There are a few counts of this clonotype. CDR3 amino acids: CASSAGYTDTQYF. The CDR3 DNA follows: TGCGCCAGCAGCGCGGGGTACACAGATACGCAGTATTTT. The chain joins TRBV5-1 to TRBJ2-3, with D possibly being TRBD2 (6 bases). The CDR3 length is 13 residues. V was clipped by 4 bases and J by 2 bases, with 8 bases between them. Per the germline V gene, CDR1 is SGHRS and CDR2 is YFSETQ.

J is TRBJ1-2 and V is TRBV7-9; TRBD1 is a possible D gene (5 bases). Looked up from germline, CDR1 is SEHNR and CDR2 is FQNEAQ (reference sequence). This CDR3 is built from 14 residues. V lost 1 base to trimming and J lost 4 bases, with 10 bases between them. The CDR3 loop is CASSLGGTLYGYTF. CDR3 sequence (DNA): TGTGCCAGCAGCTTAGGCGGGACGCTCTATGGCTACACCTTC.

This chain's CDR3 is CASSLEGRNQPQHF. The CDR3 DNA is TGTGCCAGCAGCTTAGAGGGACGAAATCAGCCCCAGCATTTT. This chain connects TRBV7-6 to TRBJ1-5; perhaps TRBD1 as D (5 bases). Germline loops: CDR1 SGHVS, CDR2 FNYEAQ. The V and J ends lost 1 base and 4 bases respectively, with 8 bases between them. The CDR3 extends over 14 amino acids.

This clonotype was seen a few times. The genes are TRBV2 and TRBJ2-5; D is uncertain. From germline, CDR1 is SNHLY and CDR2 FYNNEI. V was cut by 3 bases and J by 6 bases, with 14 bases left in between. There are 14 residues in the CDR3. CDR3 loop: CASSDGVGLKTQYF. The CDR3, as DNA: TGTGCCAGCAGTGATGGGGTGGGTTTGAAGACCCAGTACTTC.

This clonotype has at least ten counts. The chain carries TRBV3-1 and TRBJ2-5, with TRBD2 identical over 7 bases. The germline V gene encodes CDR1 LGHDT and CDR2 YNNKEL (reference sequence). CDR3 length: 15 amino acids. The junction had 3 bases not matched to a gene; V was cut back by 1 base and J by 1 base. The CDR3 bases are TGTGCCAGCAGCCAAGTTTGGGGGGGCCAAGAGACCCAGTACTTC. This sequence encodes CASSQVWGGQETQYF.

This clonotype was counted at least ten times. The chain recombines TRBV6-1 with TRBJ2-7, with 13 bases identical to TRBD2. Trimming took 5 bases from V and 5 from J; bases not matched to a gene: 3. The germline V gene has CDR1 MNHNS and CDR2 SASEGT. This CDR3 spans 14 amino acids. The CDR3 loop reads CASSPGTSGDEQYF. DNA of the CDR3: TGTGCCAGCAGTCCCGGGACTAGCGGGGACGAGCAGTACTTC.

This clonotype was found many times. This chain connects TRBV4-1 to TRBJ2-5; 8 nucleotides agree with TRBD1. The CDR3 loop spans 15 amino acids. In germline, CDR1 is MGHRA, CDR2 YSYEKL. V lost 4 bases and J lost 2; bases outside the gene matches: 6. Here the CDR3 reads CASSPGQERQETQYF. CDR3 in DNA: TGCGCCAGCAGCCCGGGACAGGAACGTCAAGAGACCCAGTACTTC.

CDR3 loop: CASTRGAGFYEQYF. The DNA for the CDR3 is TGTGCCAGCACCAGGGGGGCAGGTTTCTACGAGCAGTACTTC. The chain combines TRBV7-9 with TRBJ2-7; perhaps TRBD1 as D (7 bases). The CDR3 runs 14 residues. Germline CDR1 reads SEHNR; CDR2 reads FQNEAQ (reference sequence). The V gene lost 7 bases and the J gene lost 3 bases, with 16 bases spanning the gap.

The CDR3 sequence: CSVRGQGSTDTQYF. CDR3 nucleotide sequence: TGCAGCGTTAGAGGACAGGGTAGCACAGATACGCAGTATTTT. This sequence joins TRBV29-1 and TRBJ2-3; 8 nucleotides match TRBD1. This CDR3 is 14 amino acids long. V lost 5 bases and J lost 0; bases outside the gene matches: 4. In germline, CDR1 is SQVTM, CDR2 ANQGSEA.

This clonotype was seen repeatedly, ten times or more. This chain joins TRBV19 and TRBJ1-2; D unclear. Deletions cut 5 bases from V and 2 bases from J, with 9 bases between. The CDR3 totals 13 residues. Germline V gene data show CDR1 as LNHDA and CDR2 as SQIVND (reference sequence). The CDR3 spells CASSWQDNYGYTF. The CDR3, as DNA: TGTGCCAGTAGTTGGCAGGACAACTATGGCTACACCTTC.

The rearrangement uses TRBV10-3 and TRBJ2-3; TRBD1 matches at 8 bases. In germline, CDR1 is ENHRY, CDR2 SYGVKD. V gave up 3 bases and J gave up 5 bases; unmatched junction bases: 7. This CDR3 is built from 15 residues. The CDR3 protein is CAISDSQGEIDTQYF. The CDR3 DNA sequence: TGTGCCATCAGTGATTCACAGGGGGAGATAGATACGCAGTATTTT.

The rearrangement uses TRBV10-3 and TRBJ2-7; TRBD2 matches at 10 bases. V shed 7 bases, J shed 2 bases, and the junction held 2 bases outside the gene matches. Germline CDR1 and CDR2: ENHRY and SYGVKD. The CDR3 loop spans 13 amino acids. CDR3 in amino acids: CAITLAGPYEQYF. The CDR3 region has the DNA TGTGCCATCACACTAGCGGGGCCCTACGAGCAGTACTTC.

A few counts support this clonotype. The chain uses TRBV11-3 and TRBJ2-5, with TRBD1 matching 12 bases. Germline V gene sequence: CDR1 SGHNT, CDR2 YENEEA. J was trimmed by 4 bases and V by 6 bases; bases with no gene match: 9. This CDR3 has 16 residues. DNA of the CDR3: TGTGCCAGCAGTGACGGGGGACAGGGGGCTGGAGAGACCCAGTACTTC. It yields the protein CASSDGGQGAGETQYF. The full variable domain, in which reference TRBV11-3 and TRBJ2-5 provide the parts outside the CDR3, is EAGVVQSPRYKIIEKKQPVAFWCNPISGHNTLYWYLQNLGQGPELLIRYENEEAVDDSQLPKDRFSAERLKGVDSTLKIQPAELGDSAVYLCASSDGGQGAGETQYFGPGTRLLVL.

This clonotype was recorded a few times. J is TRBJ2-1 and V is TRBV9; D tentatively fits TRBD1 or TRBD2 (6 bases each). Trimming pared 2 bases from V and 4 bases from J, leaving 16 bases between. CDR3 length: 16 residues. The V gene's germline CDR1 is SGDLS and CDR2 YYNGEE. Here the CDR3 reads CASSVSLGGLYNEQFF. CDR3 sequence (DNA): TGTGCCAGCAGCGTTTCCCTTGGGGGGCTTTACAATGAGCAGTTCTTC.

This rearrangement joins TRBV2 to TRBJ1-3; 8 bases fit TRBD1. This CDR3 has 14 amino acids. From germline, CDR1 is SNHLY and CDR2 FYNNEI. Trimming removed 6 bases from V and 5 bases from J; junction bases left unmatched: 6. The CDR3 coding sequence is TGTGCCAGCAGGGGGACAGGAGATAGAAACACCATATATTTT. This sequence encodes CASRGTGDRNTIYF.

There are many counts of this clonotype. This chain links TRBV19 with TRBJ1-5; 7 bases are shared with TRBD1. The germline V gene has CDR1 LNHDA and CDR2 SQIVND (reference sequence). Unmatched junction bases numbered 5, after V lost 1 base and J lost 5 bases. The CDR3 is 15 residues long. The CDR3 sequence is CASSIGQGGDQPQHF. In nucleotides, the CDR3 is TGTGCCAGTAGTATAGGACAGGGTGGGGATCAGCCCCAGCATTTT.

This clonotype was detected ten times or more. V usage is TRBV20-1 and J usage is TRBJ2-1; 11 bases agree with TRBD2. V lost 0 bases, J lost 0 bases, and 7 bases stayed unmatched. The CDR3 totals 18 residues. CDR1 and CDR2 (germline): DFQATT, SNEGSKA (reference sequence). The CDR3 sequence: CSARDPSGGLSSYNEQFF. For the CDR3, the DNA is TGCAGTGCTAGAGATCCTAGCGGGGGGCTGTCCTCCTACAATGAGCAGTTCTTC.

This rearrangement joins TRBV2 to TRBJ2-5; TRBD2 agrees at 12 bases. CDR3 length: 13 residues. Trimming took 7 bases from V and 9 from J; bases not matched to a gene: 6. Germline V gives CDR1 SNHLY, CDR2 FYNNEI. CDR3 sequence reads: CASTRPSGGAQYF. Written as DNA, the CDR3 is TGTGCCAGCACTCGCCCTAGCGGGGGGGCCCAGTACTTC. Full variable domain (missing parts from reference TRBV2 and TRBJ2-5): EPEVTQTPSHQVTQMGQEVILRCVPISNHLYFYWYRQILGQKVEFLVSFYNNEISEKSEIFDDQFSVERPDGSNFTLKIRSTKLEDSAMYFCASTRPSGGAQYFGPGTRLLVL.

In this sample, this clonotype turned up many times. This chain connects TRBV19 to TRBJ1-2, with D possibly matching TRBD1 (6 bases). This CDR3 is built from 14 residues. The germline CDR1 and CDR2 sequences are LNHDA and SQIVND (reference sequence). V dropped 1 base and J dropped 3 bases, with 9 bases sitting between them. CDR3 residues: CASSIGAGDYGYTF. In DNA, the CDR3 is TGTGCCAGTAGTATAGGGGCAGGGGACTATGGCTACACCTTC.